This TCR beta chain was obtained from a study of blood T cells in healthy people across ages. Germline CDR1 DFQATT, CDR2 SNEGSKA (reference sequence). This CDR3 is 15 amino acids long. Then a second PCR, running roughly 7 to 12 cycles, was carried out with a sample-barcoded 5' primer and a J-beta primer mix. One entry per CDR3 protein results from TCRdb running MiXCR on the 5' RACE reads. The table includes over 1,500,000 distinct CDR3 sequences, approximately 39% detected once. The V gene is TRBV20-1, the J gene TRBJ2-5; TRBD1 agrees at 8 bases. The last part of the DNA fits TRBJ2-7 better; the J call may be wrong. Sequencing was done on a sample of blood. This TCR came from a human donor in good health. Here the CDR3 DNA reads TGCAGTGCTAGAGATCCCGCAGGGGGCATAGGCGAGCAGTACTTC. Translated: CSARDPAGGIGEQYF.